This TCR beta chain was recovered during a study of T cell changes during pregnancy in multiple sclerosis. The CDR3 extends over 15 amino acids. Germline V gene lookup returns CDR1 MGHRA and CDR2 YSYEKL. V was shortened by 1 base and J by 2 bases, with 11 bases between the two germline ends. Sequenced by immunoSEQ multiplex PCR; TCRdb stores in-frame clones only, minus some. The table lists 40,000 or so clones, roughly 90% of them singletons. The chain is built from TRBV4-1 and TRBJ2-5; D might be TRBD2 (7 bases). Sample: CD8+ T cells from peripheral blood mononuclear cells, taken in the third trimester of pregnancy. The receptor comes from a female donor with multiple sclerosis, enrolled in a pregnancy study. The CDR3 reads CASSQVQGGQETQYF. The DNA of the CDR3 is TGCGCCAGCAGCCAAGTACAGGGAGGGCAAGAGACCCAGTACTTC.